The sequence of this T cell receptor (beta chain) was determined in a study of T cell clonality in common variable immunodeficiency. Study findings and constraints: Reportedly, TCR beta sequences from common variable immunodeficiency showed fewer deletions and N-nucleotide insertions.

Note on this clone: Its matching antigen is unknown. The CDR3 extends 3 residues past the end of the read, so its final part is completed from the germline J gene.

CVID and control samples used equivalent genomic DNA input. Only in-frame clones appear in the TCRdb table, and some are missing; sequencing was by immunoSEQ multiplex PCR. The sample spans some 16,000 clones; the ten largest clones claim 4% to 5%. With V trimmed by 4 bases and J by 8 bases, 5 bases remained unmatched. CDR3 length equals 13 residues. From germline, CDR1 is SGHTS and CDR2 YDEGEE. This clonotype was obtained from a human donor with common variable immunodeficiency. This chain joins TRBV5-8 and TRBJ1-4; 7 bases are a match to TRBD1. The material sequenced was peripheral blood mononuclear cells. This CDR3 reads CASSRTGSEKLFF. CDR3 DNA, as far as it was read: TGTGCCAGCAGCCGGACAGGTTCAGAAAAA.